This record looks at one T cell receptor beta chain sequence and its context. One entry per CDR3 protein results from TCRdb running MiXCR on the 5' RACE reads. The repertoire has approximately 60,000 distinct CDR3 sequences, around 24% of them found once; the top ten carry roughly 2.1%. With 2 bases clipped from V and 3 bases from J, the junction kept 3 bases outside the gene matches. Germline loops: CDR1 LNHDA, CDR2 SQIVND (reference sequence). The CDR3 extends over 15 amino acids. Treg sorting used a CD4+CD25+CD127-/low gate. This clonotype was sampled from a female donor with breast cancer. This sequence joins TRBV19 and TRBJ1-5, with 8 bases lining up with TRBD1. Sequencing was carried out using tumor-infiltrating Tregs sorted from the breast tumor. Here the CDR3 DNA reads TGTGCCAGTAGTATAAGGACAGGGTCCAATCAGCCCCAGCATTTT. This encodes CASSIRTGSNQPQHF.